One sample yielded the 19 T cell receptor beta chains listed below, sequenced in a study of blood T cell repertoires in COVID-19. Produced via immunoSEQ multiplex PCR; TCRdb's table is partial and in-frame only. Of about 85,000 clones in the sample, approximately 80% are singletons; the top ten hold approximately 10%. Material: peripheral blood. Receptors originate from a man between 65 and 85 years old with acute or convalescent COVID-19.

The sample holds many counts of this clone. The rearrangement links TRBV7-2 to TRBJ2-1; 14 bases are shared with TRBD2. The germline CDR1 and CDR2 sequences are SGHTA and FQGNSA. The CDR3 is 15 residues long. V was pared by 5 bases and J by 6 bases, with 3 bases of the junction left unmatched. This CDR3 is CASSQGLAGANEQFF. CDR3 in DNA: TGTGCCAGCAGCCAGGGACTAGCGGGGGCCAATGAGCAGTTCTTC.

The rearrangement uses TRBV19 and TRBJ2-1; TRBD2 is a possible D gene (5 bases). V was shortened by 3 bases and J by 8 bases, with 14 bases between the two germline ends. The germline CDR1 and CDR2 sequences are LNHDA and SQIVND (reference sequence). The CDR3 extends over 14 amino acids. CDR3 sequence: CASSIRGRTHEQFF. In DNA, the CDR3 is TGTGCCAGTAGTATCAGAGGGCGAACCCATGAGCAGTTCTTC.

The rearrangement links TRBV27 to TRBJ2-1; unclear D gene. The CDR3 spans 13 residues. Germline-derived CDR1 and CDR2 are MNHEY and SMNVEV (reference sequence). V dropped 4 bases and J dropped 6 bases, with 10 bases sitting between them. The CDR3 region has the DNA TGTGCCAGCAGTTGCGCGACTTGCAATGAGCAGTTCTTC. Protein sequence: CASSCATCNEQFF.

The CDR3 nucleotides read TGTGCCAGCAGCCCCTCGACAGGGTCGACCCAGTACTTC. As protein: CASSPSTGSTQYF. This chain links TRBV12-3 or TRBV12-4 with TRBJ2-5, with 7 bases identical to TRBD1. V was pared by 6 bases and J by 7 bases, with 8 bases of the junction left unmatched. This CDR3 spans 13 amino acids.

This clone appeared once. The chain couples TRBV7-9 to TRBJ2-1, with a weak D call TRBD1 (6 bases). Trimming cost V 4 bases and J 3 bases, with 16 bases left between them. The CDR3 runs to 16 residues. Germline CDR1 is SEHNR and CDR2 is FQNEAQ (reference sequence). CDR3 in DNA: TGTGCCAGCAGCTATCGGACAGCCCAAGACTACAATGAGCAGTTCTTC. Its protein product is CASSYRTAQDYNEQFF. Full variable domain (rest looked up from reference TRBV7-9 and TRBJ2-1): DTGVSQNPRHKITKRGQNVTFRCDPISEHNRLYWYRQTLGQGPEFLTYFQNEAQLEKSRLLSDRFSAERPKGSFSTLEIQRTEQGDSAMYLCASSYRTAQDYNEQFFGPGTRLTVL.

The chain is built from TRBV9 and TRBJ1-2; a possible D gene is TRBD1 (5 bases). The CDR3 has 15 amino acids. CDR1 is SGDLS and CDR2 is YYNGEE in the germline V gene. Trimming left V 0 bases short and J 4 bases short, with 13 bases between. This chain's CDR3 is CASSVAGQGIYGYTF. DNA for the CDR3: TGTGCCAGCAGCGTAGCAGGGCAGGGAATCTATGGCTACACCTTC. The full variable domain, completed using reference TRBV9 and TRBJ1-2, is DSGVTQTPKHLITATGQRVTLRCSPRSGDLSVYWYQQSLDQGLQFLIQYYNGEERAKGNILERFSAQQFPDLHSELNLSSLELGDSALYFCASSVAGQGIYGYTFGSGTRLTVV.

Written as DNA, the CDR3 is TGTGCCAGCAGCCAATTCCGGGAGGGCACTGAAGCTTTCTTT. Protein sequence: CASSQFREGTEAFF. This sequence joins TRBV16 and TRBJ1-1; D gene uncertain. Trimming removed 1 base from V and 4 bases from J, with 10 bases in between. The germline V gene has CDR1 KGHSY and CDR2 FQNENV. The CDR3 loop spans 14 amino acids.

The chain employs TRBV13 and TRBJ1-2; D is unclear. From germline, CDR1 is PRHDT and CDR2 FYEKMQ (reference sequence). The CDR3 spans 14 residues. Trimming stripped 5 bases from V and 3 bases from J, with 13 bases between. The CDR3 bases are TGTGCCAGCAGCCCCCGAGGTGTGGACTATGGCTACACCTTC. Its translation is CASSPRGVDYGYTF.

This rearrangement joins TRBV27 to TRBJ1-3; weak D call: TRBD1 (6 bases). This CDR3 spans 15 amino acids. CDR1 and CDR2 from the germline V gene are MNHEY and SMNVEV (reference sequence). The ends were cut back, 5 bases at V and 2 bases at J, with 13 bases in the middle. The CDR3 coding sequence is TGTGCCAGCAGTAGGACAGATACGCCTGGAAACACCATATATTTT. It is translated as CASSRTDTPGNTIYF.

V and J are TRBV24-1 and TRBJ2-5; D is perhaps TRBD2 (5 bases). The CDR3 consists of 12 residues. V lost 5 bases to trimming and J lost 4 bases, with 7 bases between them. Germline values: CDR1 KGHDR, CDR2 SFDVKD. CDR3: CATSGAGETQYF. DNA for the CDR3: TGTGCCACCAGTGGGGCGGGAGAGACCCAGTACTTC.

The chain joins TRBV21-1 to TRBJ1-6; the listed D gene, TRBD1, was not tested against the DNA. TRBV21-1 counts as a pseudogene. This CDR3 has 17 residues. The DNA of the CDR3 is TGTGCCAGCAGCAAAGGGGGACAGGGGGTTGGTAATTCACCCCTCCACTTT. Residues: CASSKGGQGVGNSPLHF.

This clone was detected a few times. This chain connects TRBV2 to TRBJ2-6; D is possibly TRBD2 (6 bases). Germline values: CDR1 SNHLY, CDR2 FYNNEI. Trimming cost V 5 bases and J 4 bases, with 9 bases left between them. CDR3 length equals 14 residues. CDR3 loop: CASSPGEGANVLTF. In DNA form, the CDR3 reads TGTGCCAGCAGTCCGGGAGAGGGGGCCAACGTCCTGACTTTC.

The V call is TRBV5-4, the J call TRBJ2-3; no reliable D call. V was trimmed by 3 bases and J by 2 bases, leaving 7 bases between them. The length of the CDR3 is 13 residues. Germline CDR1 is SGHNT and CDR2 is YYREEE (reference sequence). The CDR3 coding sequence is TGTGCCAGCAGCTCCTCAGTCACAGATACGCAGTATTTT. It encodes CASSSSVTDTQYF.

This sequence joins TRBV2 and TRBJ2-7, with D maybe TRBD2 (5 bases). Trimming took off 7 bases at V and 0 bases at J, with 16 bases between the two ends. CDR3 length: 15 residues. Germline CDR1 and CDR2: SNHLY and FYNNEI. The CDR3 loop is CASKKEAPSSYEQYF. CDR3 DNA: TGTGCCAGCAAAAAGGAGGCGCCCAGCTCCTACGAGCAGTACTTC.

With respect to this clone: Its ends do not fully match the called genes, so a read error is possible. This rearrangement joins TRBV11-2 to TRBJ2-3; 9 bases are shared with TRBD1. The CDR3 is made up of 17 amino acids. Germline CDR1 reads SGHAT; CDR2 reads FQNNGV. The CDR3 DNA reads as TGTGCCAGCAGCTTAGTAGGGGGGACAGGGAGCACCGATACGCAGTATTTT. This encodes CASSLVGGTGSTDTQYF. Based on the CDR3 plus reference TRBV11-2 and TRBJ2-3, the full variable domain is EAGVAQSPRYKIIEKRQSVAFWCNPISGHATLYWYQQILGQGPKLLIQFQNNGVVDDSQLPKDRFSAERLKGVDSTLKIQPAKLEDSAVYLCASSLVGGTGSTDTQYFGPGTRLTVL.

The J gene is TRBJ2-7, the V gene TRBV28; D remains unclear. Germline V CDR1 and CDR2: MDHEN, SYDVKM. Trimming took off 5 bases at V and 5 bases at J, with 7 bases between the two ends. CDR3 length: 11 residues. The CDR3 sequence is CASSGPNEQYV. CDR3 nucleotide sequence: TGTGCCAGCAGTGGGCCCAACGAGCAGTACGTC.

Here the CDR3 reads CASSLEGGNNEQFF. CDR3 coding DNA: TGTGCCAGCAGCTTGGAGGGAGGGAACAATGAGCAGTTCTTC. V and J are TRBV5-6 and TRBJ2-1, with TRBD2 identical over 7 bases. With V trimmed by 0 bases and J by 5 bases, 2 bases remained unmatched. This CDR3 is 14 amino acids long. The germline gives CDR1 SGHDT, CDR2 YYEEEE. The whole variable domain, remainder taken from reference TRBV5-6 and TRBJ2-1, is DAGVTQSPTHLIKTRGQQVTLRCSPKSGHDTVSWYQQALGQGPQFIFQYYEEEERQRGNFPDRFSGHQFPNYSSELNVNALLLGDSALYLCASSLEGGNNEQFFGPGTRLTVL.

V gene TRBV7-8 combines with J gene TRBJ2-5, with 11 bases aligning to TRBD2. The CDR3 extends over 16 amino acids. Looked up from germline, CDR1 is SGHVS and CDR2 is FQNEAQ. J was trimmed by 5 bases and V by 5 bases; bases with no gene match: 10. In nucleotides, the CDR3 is TGTGCCAGCAGCCAAGTCCTAGCGGGGGGAGGGGAGACCCAGTACTTC. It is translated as CASSQVLAGGGETQYF. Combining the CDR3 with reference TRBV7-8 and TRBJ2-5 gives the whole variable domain GAGVSQSPRYKVAKRGQDVALRCDPISGHVSLFWYQQALGQGPEFLTYFQNEAQLDKSGLPSDRFFAERPEGSVSTLKIQRTQQEDSAVYLCASSQVLAGGGETQYFGPGTRLLVL.

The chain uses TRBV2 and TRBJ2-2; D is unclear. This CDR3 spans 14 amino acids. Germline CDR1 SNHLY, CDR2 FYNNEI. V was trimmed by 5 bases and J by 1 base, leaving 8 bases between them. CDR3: CASSTSVNTGELFF. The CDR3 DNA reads TGTGCCAGCAGTACCTCGGTGAACACCGGGGAGCTGTTTTTT.